The rows below give T cell receptor beta chains drawn from one sample of a study of shared clonotypes between healthy human individuals. Profiled with immunoSEQ multiplex PCR; TCRdb holds only in-frame clones, not every one. This sample has 400,000 to 600,000 clones; about 96% occur once, and the top ten carry about 0.068%. Specimen: naive CD4+ T cells sorted from blood. These receptors were collected from a young woman in good health. Both conserved end residues are part of each CDR3. The D gene is left open where the match is weak. A clone size is listed for some rows: how often the clone was seen (once, few, many), or a class if it is expanded.

d_call clone_size j_call v_call cdr3_aa cdr3_nt
- - TRBJ1-1 TRBV27 CASSPPGRLSTEAFF TGTGCCAGCAGTCCCCCGGGGAGGTTATCCACTGAAGCTTTCTTT
- - TRBJ2-7 TRBV7-6 CASSLAGVGFDEQYF TGTGCCAGCAGCTTAGCGGGAGTGGGATTCGACGAGCAGTACTTC
TRBD1 - TRBJ1-1 TRBV11-2 CASSLLDRVNTEAFF TGTGCCAGCAGCTTACTTGACAGGGTGAACACTGAAGCTTTCTTT
- - TRBJ1-5 TRBV27 CASSLRPHASNQPQHF TGTGCCAGCAGTCTAAGACCCCACGCAAGCAATCAGCCCCAGCATTTT
- - TRBJ2-7 TRBV5-1 CASSLALGDSYEQYF TGCGCCAGCAGCTTGGCCTTGGGCGATTCCTACGAGCAGTACTTC
- - TRBJ2-2 TRBV7-9 CASSLVIAADTGELFF TGTGCCAGCAGCTTAGTGATAGCGGCTGACACCGGGGAGCTGTTTTTT
- - TRBJ1-1 TRBV15 CATSREEGVRLRNTEAFF TGTGCCACCAGCAGAGAGGAAGGGGTTAGACTGCGGAACACTGAAGCTTTCTTT
TRBD2 - TRBJ2-1 TRBV5-1 CASSFASGPLTYNEQFF TGCGCCAGCAGCTTTGCTAGCGGGCCCCTAACCTACAATGAGCAGTTCTTC
- once TRBJ1-2 TRBV7-5 CASSTDSFNYGYTF TGTGCCAGCAGCACGGACAGTTTTAACTATGGCTACACCTTC
TRBD2 - TRBJ2-7 TRBV7-9 CASSLIWTSGLPHYEQYF TGTGCCAGCAGCTTAATCTGGACTAGCGGTTTACCCCACTACGAGCAGTACTTC
- - TRBJ1-5 TRBV27 CASSFLSSGNQPQHF TGTGCCAGCAGTTTCTTGAGTAGCGGCAATCAGCCCCAGCATTTT
TRBD1 - TRBJ1-1 TRBV9 CASSATGGNTEAFF TGTGCCAGCAGCGCAACAGGGGGGAACACTGAAGCTTTCTTT
TRBD1 - TRBJ1-4 TRBV7-2 CASRPPGQGFQKLFF TGTGCCAGCAGGCCCCCGGGACAGGGGTTCCAAAAACTGTTTTTT
- - TRBJ2-7 TRBV15 CATSRVRGQTYEQYF TGTGCCACCAGCAGAGTGAGGGGACAAACCTACGAGCAGTACTTC
- - TRBJ1-2 TRBV20-1 CSARGARGYTF TGCAGTGCTAGGGGGGCGCGAGGCTACACCTTC
TRBD1 - TRBJ2-1 TRBV5-1 CASSLGGRGQDEQFF TGCGCCAGCAGCTTGGGCGGCAGGGGGCAGGATGAGCAGTTCTTC
TRBD1 - TRBJ1-5 TRBV28 CASSFGTGNNQPQHF TGTGCCAGCAGTTTCGGGACAGGGAACAATCAGCCCCAGCATTTT
- - TRBJ2-7 TRBV18 CASSRQEDYEQYF TGTGCCAGCTCACGACAGGAGGATTACGAGCAGTACTTC
- - TRBJ2-7 TRBV2 CASASGALREQYF TGTGCCAGCGCTTCCGGGGCCCTCAGGGAGCAGTACTTC
TRBD2 once TRBJ2-7 TRBV6-1 CASRPPGLPYEQYF TGTGCCAGCAGACCTCCGGGACTACCTTACGAGCAGTACTTC
- - TRBJ1-4 TRBV5-1 CASSLTGGGEKLFF TGCGCCAGCAGCTTGACGGGTGGTGGGGAAAAACTGTTTTTT
- - TRBJ2-3 TRBV5-4 CASSLAGADTQYF TGTGCCAGCAGCTTGGCGGGAGCAGATACGCAGTATTTT
- - TRBJ2-3 TRBV5-1 CASTSGGISADTQYF TGCGCCAGCACCTCCGGCGGAATTAGCGCAGATACGCAGTATTTT
- - TRBJ1-3 TRBV11-2 CASSSGNTIYF TGTGCCAGCAGCTCTGGAAACACCATATATTTT
- - TRBJ1-2 TRBV5-1 CASNPLGGASNYGYTF TGCGCCAGCAACCCCCTAGGGGGAGCCTCTAACTATGGCTACACCTTC
TRBD2 - TRBJ2-1 TRBV27 CASSTRGLADYNEQFF TGTGCCAGCAGCACCCGAGGACTAGCGGACTACAATGAGCAGTTCTTC
- - TRBJ2-5 TRBV28 CASSLVGIRETQYF TGTGCCAGCAGTTTAGTGGGGATCAGAGAGACCCAGTACTTC
- - TRBJ1-4 TRBV29-1 CSVAGTATNEKLFF TGCAGCGTTGCCGGGACGGCAACTAATGAAAAACTGTTTTTT
TRBD2 - TRBJ2-5 TRBV7-3 CASSSLGGGETQYF TGTGCCAGCAGCTCCCTTGGGGGAGGGGAGACCCAGTACTTC
- - TRBJ2-7 TRBV6-5 CASASPPTREQYF TGTGCCAGCGCGAGTCCACCTACTAGGGAGCAGTACTTC
TRBD2 - TRBJ2-7 TRBV30 CAEFYAGGGYEQYF TGTGCCGAATTCTACGCGGGAGGTGGGTACGAGCAGTACTTC
TRBD1 - TRBJ2-2 TRBV28 CASSRQGAGGELFF TGTGCCAGCAGCCGACAGGGGGCAGGCGGGGAGCTGTTTTTT
- - TRBJ1-2 TRBV5-6 CASSRGVARPSTF TGTGCCAGCAGCCGGGGGGTGGCCAGGCCGAGTACCTTC
- - TRBJ1-2 TRBV6-1 CASSEKGVGGYTF TGTGCCAGCAGTGAAAAGGGGGTAGGAGGCTACACCTTC
- - TRBJ2-7 TRBV7-6 CASSSWSGPEQYF TGTGCCAGCAGCTCCTGGAGTGGGCCAGAGCAGTACTTC
- once TRBJ2-3 TRBV5-6 CASSFLADTQYF TGTGCCAGCAGCTTCCTAGCCGATACGCAGTATTTT
- - TRBJ1-1 TRBV13 CASFSRGGTEAFF TGTGCCAGCTTTTCCCGAGGCGGCACTGAAGCTTTCTTT
TRBD2 - TRBJ2-7 TRBV14 CASSQGSSGLYEQYF TGTGCCAGCAGCCAAGGATCTAGCGGCTTATACGAGCAGTACTTC
- - TRBJ2-5 TRBV28 CASSSEDPQYF TGTGCCAGCAGTTCCGAGGACCCCCAGTACTTC
- - TRBJ1-5 TRBV5-5 CASSFFQEINQPQHF TGTGCCAGCAGCTTCTTCCAGGAGATCAATCAGCCCCAGCATTTT
- - TRBJ2-2 TRBV19 CASLAQKKFTGELFF TGTGCCAGTCTAGCCCAGAAAAAGTTCACCGGGGAGCTGTTTTTT
- - TRBJ2-1 TRBV13 CASSLGGFNYEQFF TGTGCCAGCAGCTTAGGAGGATTCAATTATGAGCAGTTCTTC
- - TRBJ2-3 TRBV5-6 CASSPSYWRADTQYF TGTGCCAGCAGCCCGTCTTACTGGCGGGCAGATACGCAGTATTTT
- - TRBJ1-2 TRBV5-1 CASSLTGPDGYTF TGCGCCAGCAGCTTAACAGGCCCGGATGGCTACACCTTC
- - TRBJ2-2 TRBV19 CASSIVTAANTGELFF TGTGCCAGTAGTATCGTTACTGCTGCGAACACCGGGGAGCTGTTTTTT
- once TRBJ1-1 TRBV29-1 CSSVEGNTEAFF TGCAGCTCTGTGGAGGGCAACACTGAAGCTTTCTTT
- - TRBJ2-7 TRBV7-9 CASSSYSADEQYF TGTGCCAGCAGCTCCTATAGTGCGGACGAGCAGTACTTC
TRBD1 - TRBJ2-7 TRBV28 CASRQGVVREQYF TGTGCCAGCAGACAGGGGGTAGTGCGCGAGCAGTACTTC
- - TRBJ2-7 TRBV28 CASSPGRNLYEQYF TGTGCCAGCAGTCCCGGGCGGAACCTCTACGAGCAGTACTTC
- - TRBJ2-1 TRBV6-1 CASRRADSYNEQFF TGTGCCAGCAGGCGAGCGGACTCCTACAATGAGCAGTTCTTC